Listed here are 28 T cell receptor beta chains from one sample, sequenced in a study of control samples from healthy donors and cancer patients. Profiling relied on immunoSEQ multiplex PCR, and the TCRdb table lists in-frame clones only, not all of them. Among around 230,000 clones, roughly 94% were seen once, and the ten largest hold over 1.2%. The sequencing sample was made of blood. These receptors were collected from a man aged 45-65 years in good health.

The J gene is TRBJ1-1, the V gene TRBV10-1; D possibly corresponds to TRBD1 (6 bases). V was clipped by 2 bases and J by 3 bases, with 10 bases between them. The CDR3 is made up of 14 amino acids. Germline CDR1 WNHNN, CDR2 SYGVQD (reference sequence). The CDR3 DNA follows: TGCGCCAGCAGTGAGCAGGGGATGGACACTGAAGCTTTCTTT. Its protein is CASSEQGMDTEAFF.

The rearrangement uses TRBV24-1 and TRBJ1-5; no clear D. There are 15 residues in the CDR3. Trimming shortened V by 4 bases and J by 0 bases, and 9 bases separated the two germline ends. Germline loops: CDR1 KGHDR, CDR2 SFDVKD. CDR3 coding DNA: TGTGCCACCAGTGAACGGACTTATAGCAATCAGCCCCAGCATTTT. Protein product: CATSERTYSNQPQHF.

The rearrangement links TRBV2 to TRBJ1-3, with D perhaps TRBD1 (5 bases). V dropped 8 bases and J dropped 2 bases, with 10 bases sitting between them. This CDR3 comprises 13 residues. From germline, CDR1 is SNHLY and CDR2 FYNNEI. The CDR3 sequence is CASLRDAGNTIYF. CDR3 bases: TGTGCCAGCCTCAGGGACGCTGGAAACACCATATATTTT.

The V call is TRBV11-3, the J call TRBJ2-7; the D is unclear. The CDR3 has 14 residues. From germline, CDR1 is SGHNT and CDR2 YENEEA. The germline V and J ends were trimmed by 4 bases and 2 bases, with 12 bases remaining between them. CDR3 amino acids: CASSSHSAPYEQYF. The CDR3 coding sequence is TGTGCCAGCAGCTCCCATTCAGCCCCCTACGAGCAGTACTTC.

This sequence joins TRBV6-5 and TRBJ1-2; D remains unclear. Trimming pared 8 bases from V and 7 bases from J, leaving 14 bases between. In germline, CDR1 is MNHEY, CDR2 SVGAGI. This CDR3 contains 12 residues. CDR3 amino acids: CASSGGASGYTF. CDR3 in DNA: TGTGCCAGCTCGGGAGGAGCTTCTGGCTACACCTTC.

The chain couples TRBV6-2 or TRBV6-3 to TRBJ1-1; the D is unclear. The CDR3 loop spans 13 amino acids. The germline CDR1 and CDR2 sequences are MNHEY and SVGEGT. V gave up 3 bases and J gave up 6 bases, with 11 bases separating them. CDR3 DNA: TGTGCCAGCAGTTATAGAACTAAAGCTGAAGCTTTCTTT. This codes for CASSYRTKAEAFF.

The chain employs TRBV6-5 and TRBJ1-6; a possible D gene is TRBD1 (5 bases). This CDR3 is 14 amino acids long. V was pared by 5 bases and J by 2 bases, with 7 bases between. Per germline, CDR1 MNHEY and CDR2 SVGAGI. In DNA, the CDR3 is TGTGCCAGCAGTCCGGGACCCTATAATTCACCCCTCCACTTT. It specifies CASSPGPYNSPLHF.

This chain uses TRBV27 with TRBJ1-4; possible D gene TRBD1, 5 bases. Germline V CDR1 and CDR2: MNHEY, SMNVEV (reference sequence). Trimming took off 3 bases at V and 10 bases at J, with 12 bases between the two ends. The CDR3 extends over 13 amino acids. The CDR3 nucleotides read TGTGCCAGCAGTTTTATGGATGGGGGAAAACTGTTTTTT. Translating it yields CASSFMDGGKLFF.

The rearrangement links TRBV5-1 to TRBJ1-2; no clear D gene. V was cut by 7 bases and J by 6 bases, with 13 bases left in between. Per the germline V gene, CDR1 is SGHRS and CDR2 is YFSETQ. The CDR3 runs 12 residues. The CDR3 DNA reads as TGCGCCAGCGTCTTGTTGGGCCATGGCTACACCTTC. Its translation: CASVLLGHGYTF. The full variable domain, with the rest looked up from reference TRBV5-1 and TRBJ1-2, is KAGVTQTPRYLIKTRGQQVTLSCSPISGHRSVSWYQQTPGQGLQFLFEYFSETQRNKGNFPGRFSGRQFSNSRSEMNVSTLELGDSALYLCASVLLGHGYTFGSGTRLTVV.

J is TRBJ1-3 and V is TRBV5-1; unclear D gene. Germline V gene sequence: CDR1 SGHRS, CDR2 YFSETQ. There are 15 residues in the CDR3. V dropped 2 bases and J dropped 1 base, with 10 bases sitting between them. In nucleotides, the CDR3 is TGCGCCAGCAGCTTCTCTCAAGGTTCTGGAAACACCATATATTTT. As protein: CASSFSQGSGNTIYF.

This sequence joins TRBV9 and TRBJ2-6; the match to TRBD2 covers 11 bases. Germline CDR1 reads SGDLS; CDR2 reads YYNGEE. J was trimmed by 2 bases and V by 2 bases; bases with no gene match: 3. CDR3 length equals 17 residues. The CDR3 loop is CASSVRLAGTGANVLTF. For the CDR3, the DNA is TGTGCCAGCAGCGTGCGACTAGCGGGGACTGGGGCCAACGTCCTGACTTTC.

The chain recombines TRBV7-9 with TRBJ1-4; TRBD1 is a possible D gene (6 bases). CDR1 is SEHNR, CDR2 FQNEAQ, per germline (reference sequence). With 1 base removed from V and 7 bases from J, the gap between germline ends came to 13 bases. The CDR3 length is 15 residues. The CDR3 DNA reads as TGTGCCAGCAGCTTAGGCGGGGGCGACGGTGAAAAACTGTTTTTT. Its protein is CASSLGGGDGEKLFF.

The chain recombines TRBV13 with TRBJ2-3, with D perhaps being TRBD1 or TRBD2 (6 bases each). The CDR3 is 15 residues long. Trimming stripped 3 bases from V and 8 bases from J, with 18 bases between. Per the germline V gene, CDR1 is PRHDT and CDR2 is FYEKMQ (reference sequence). CDR3 in amino acids: CASSFLKKGGTTQYF. The CDR3, as DNA: TGTGCCAGCAGCTTCCTTAAGAAGGGGGGAACTACGCAGTATTTT.

In its sample, this clone was seen once. This chain uses TRBV19 with TRBJ1-1; TRBD1 agrees at 9 bases. This CDR3 region has 14 residues. The V gene end was trimmed by 6 bases and the J gene end by 4 bases; junction bases not matched to a gene: 6. Germline lookup yields CDR1 LNHDA and CDR2 SQIVND (reference sequence). In DNA form, the CDR3 reads TGTGCCAGTAGAACTGACAGGGGGAGCACTGAAGCTTTCTTT. It codes for CASRTDRGSTEAFF.

This chain connects TRBV7-2 to TRBJ2-3; tentatively, D is TRBD2 (7 bases). CDR3 size: 17 residues. Trimming cost V 5 bases and J 6 bases, with 24 bases left between them. CDR1 is SGHTA and CDR2 is FQGNSA in the germline V gene. The CDR3 loop reads CASSLHYRGGLADTQYF. For the CDR3, the DNA is TGTGCCAGCAGCCTGCACTATAGGGGGGGCCTAGCGGATACGCAGTATTTT.

The chain joins TRBV3-1 (or the pseudogene TRBV3-2) to TRBJ2-1; D is perhaps TRBD1 or TRBD2 (5 bases each). V was shortened by 4 bases and J by 0 bases, with 13 bases between the two germline ends. Germline V gene data show CDR1 as LGHDT and CDR2 as YNNKEL (reference sequence). The CDR3 runs 16 residues. This CDR3 is CASSRAGTSSYNEQFF. The CDR3 DNA reads as TGTGCCAGCAGCCGCGCTGGGACGAGCTCCTACAATGAGCAGTTCTTC.

The chain uses TRBV6-5 and TRBJ2-5; TRBD1 matches 8 bases. Germline V gives CDR1 MNHEY, CDR2 SVGAGI. V gave up 2 bases and J gave up 1 base; unmatched junction bases: 3. This CDR3 is built from 15 residues. CDR3: CASSYGQGGQETQYF. CDR3 DNA: TGTGCCAGCAGTTACGGACAGGGAGGCCAAGAGACCCAGTACTTC.

This clone was observed a single time. The chain links TRBV2 to TRBJ1-4; D gene uncertain. Germline lookup yields CDR1 SNHLY and CDR2 FYNNEI. V was trimmed by 5 bases and J by 4 bases, leaving 11 bases between them. This CDR3 is built from 14 residues. This CDR3 is CASSRSGFNEKLFF. CDR3 in DNA: TGTGCCAGCAGTCGGTCGGGATTTAATGAAAAACTGTTTTTT.

The rearrangement links TRBV15 to TRBJ1-2, with D perhaps matching TRBD1 (5 bases). Looked up from germline, CDR1 is LNHNV and CDR2 is YYDKDF (reference sequence). This CDR3 has 17 residues. V lost 0 bases to trimming and J lost 5 bases, with 19 bases between them. CDR3 DNA: TGTGCCACCAGCAGAGATCAAATGGGGGGAGTACTGTATGGCTACACCTTC. Amino acid sequence: CATSRDQMGGVLYGYTF.

The chain uses TRBV7-9 and TRBJ1-2; TRBD1 agrees at 8 bases. V lost 6 bases, J lost 6 bases, and 12 bases stayed unmatched. Germline V gene lookup returns CDR1 SEHNR and CDR2 FQNEAQ (reference sequence). The length of the CDR3 is 15 residues. This CDR3 is CASRPRTGRINGYTF. The CDR3 nucleotides are TGTGCCAGCAGGCCCCGGACAGGGAGGATAAATGGCTACACCTTC.

This clone is a singleton in its sample. The V gene is TRBV27, the J gene TRBJ1-2; a possible D gene is TRBD1 (6 bases). The CDR3 sequence is 17 residues long. V was pared by 7 bases and J by 4 bases, with 25 bases between. Germline V lookup: CDR1 MNHEY, CDR2 SMNVEV (reference sequence). The CDR3 region is CASTEGGHEAILYGYTF. The CDR3 bases are TGTGCCAGCACCGAAGGGGGACACGAAGCGATCCTCTATGGCTACACCTTC.

The J gene is TRBJ1-1, the V gene TRBV11-1, with D perhaps TRBD1 (5 bases). Between the trimmed V and J ends, which lost 1 base and 4 bases, there was a span of 10 bases. The CDR3 runs to 14 residues. The germline CDR1 and CDR2 sequences are SGHAT and FQDESV (reference sequence). The CDR3 reads CASSLGGEGTEAFF. The CDR3 DNA reads as TGTGCCAGCAGCTTAGGGGGGGAAGGCACTGAAGCTTTCTTT.

This chain links TRBV4-1 with TRBJ1-5, with TRBD1 identical over 10 bases. The germline V gene encodes CDR1 MGHRA and CDR2 YSYEKL. CDR3 length: 15 residues. V shed 4 bases, J shed 4 bases, and the junction held 4 bases outside the gene matches. CDR3 DNA: TGCGCCAGCAGCCCGGGACAGGGGACTAATCAGCCCCAGCATTTT. Amino acid sequence: CASSPGQGTNQPQHF.

This clone was observed a handful of times. The chain combines TRBV3-1 (or the pseudogene TRBV3-2) with TRBJ1-1; a weak D match, TRBD1 (5 bases). The ends were cut back, 4 bases at V and 5 bases at J, with 17 bases in the middle. The CDR3 is made up of 15 amino acids. Germline CDR1 LGHDT, CDR2 YNNKEL (reference sequence). The CDR3 DNA sequence: TGTGCCAGCAGCCCTATCCCCCGGGGGAGTACTGAAGCTTTCTTT. This translates into CASSPIPRGSTEAFF.

This rearrangement joins TRBV28 to TRBJ1-1; no clear D. The V end was cut by 8 bases, the J end by 8 bases, with 15 bases between. Germline loops: CDR1 MDHEN, CDR2 SYDVKM. CDR3 length equals 12 residues. The CDR3 DNA reads TGTGCCAGCTCCTACAGCGTTCGGGAAGCTTTCTTT. As protein: CASSYSVREAFF.

CDR3 nucleotides: TGTGCCAGCAGCTCAGCAGGAGATCTAACTGAAGCTTTCTTT. Protein: CASSSAGDLTEAFF. The chain couples TRBV9 to TRBJ1-1, with D hard to call. The ends were cut back, 4 bases at V and 5 bases at J, with 15 bases in the middle. Germline CDR1 and CDR2: SGDLS and YYNGEE. The CDR3 loop spans 14 amino acids. Variable domain in full (rest from reference TRBV9 and TRBJ1-1): DSGVTQTPKHLITATGQRVTLRCSPRSGDLSVYWYQQSLDQGLQFLIQYYNGEERAKGNILERFSAQQFPDLHSELNLSSLELGDSALYFCASSSAGDLTEAFFGQGTRLTVV.

This sequence joins TRBV10-3 and TRBJ2-1; the match to TRBD2 covers 8 bases. Looked up from germline, CDR1 is ENHRY and CDR2 is SYGVKD. This CDR3 comprises 16 residues. Trimming cost V 5 bases and J 8 bases; bases outside gene matches: 14. The CDR3 DNA reads TGTGCCATCAGTTCCTCTACTAGCGGAGTGGGGCATGAGCAGTTCTTC. Amino acid sequence: CAISSSTSGVGHEQFF.

The V gene is TRBV6-5, the J gene TRBJ2-7, with D maybe TRBD1 (6 bases). Germline assignment: CDR1 MNHEY and CDR2 SVGAGI. The CDR3 loop spans 15 amino acids. Between the trimmed V and J ends, which lost 6 bases and 4 bases, there was a span of 19 bases. For the CDR3, the DNA is TGTGCCAGCAGCAGCCTCGGGACAAAAATATACGAGCAGTACTTC. This gives the protein CASSSLGTKIYEQYF.